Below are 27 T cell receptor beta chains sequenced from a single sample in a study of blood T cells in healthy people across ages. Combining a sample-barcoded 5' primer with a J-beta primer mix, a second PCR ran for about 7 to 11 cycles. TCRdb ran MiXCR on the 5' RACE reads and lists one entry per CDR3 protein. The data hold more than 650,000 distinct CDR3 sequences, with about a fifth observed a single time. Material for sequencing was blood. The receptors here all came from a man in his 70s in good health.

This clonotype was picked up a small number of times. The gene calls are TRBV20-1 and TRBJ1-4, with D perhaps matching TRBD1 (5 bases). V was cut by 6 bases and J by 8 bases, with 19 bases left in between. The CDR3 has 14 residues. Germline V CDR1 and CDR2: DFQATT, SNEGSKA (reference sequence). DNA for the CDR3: TGCAGTGCCCGGGAAGGTGGGGGATACGAAAAACTGTTTTTT. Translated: CSAREGGGYEKLFF.

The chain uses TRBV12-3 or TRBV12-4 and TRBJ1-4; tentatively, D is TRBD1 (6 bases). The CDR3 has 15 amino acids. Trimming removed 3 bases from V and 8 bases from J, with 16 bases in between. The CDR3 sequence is CASSLSRGRREKLFF. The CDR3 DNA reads TGTGCCAGCAGTTTGTCCAGGGGCAGGAGGGAAAAACTGTTTTTT.

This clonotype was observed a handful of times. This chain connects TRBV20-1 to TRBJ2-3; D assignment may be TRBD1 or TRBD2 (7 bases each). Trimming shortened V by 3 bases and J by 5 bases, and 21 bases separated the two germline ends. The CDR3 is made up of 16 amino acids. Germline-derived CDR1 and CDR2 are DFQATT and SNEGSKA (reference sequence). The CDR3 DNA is TGCAGTGCTAGGTCACTAGCAGGGGGGGGGAGAGATACGCAGTATTTT. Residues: CSARSLAGGGRDTQYF.

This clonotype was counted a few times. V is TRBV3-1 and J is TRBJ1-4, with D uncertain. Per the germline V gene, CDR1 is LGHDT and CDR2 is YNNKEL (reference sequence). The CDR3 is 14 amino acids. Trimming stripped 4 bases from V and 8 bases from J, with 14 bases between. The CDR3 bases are TGTGCCAGCAGCCGCCGGGCCGGAAGGGAAAAACTGTTTTTT. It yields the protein CASSRRAGREKLFF.

CDR3 sequence (DNA): TGTGTCTGCAGTTTTACTAGGGCCTACAATGAGCAGTTCTTC. It encodes CVCSFTRAYNEQFF. This chain links TRBV12-3 or TRBV12-4 with TRBJ2-1; TRBD2 is a possible D gene (5 bases). This CDR3 has 14 residues.

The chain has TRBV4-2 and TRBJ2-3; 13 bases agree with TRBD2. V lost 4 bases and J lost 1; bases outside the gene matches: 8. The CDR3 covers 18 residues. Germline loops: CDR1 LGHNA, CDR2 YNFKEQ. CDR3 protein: CASSPQLGTSGGTDTQYF. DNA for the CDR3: TGTGCCAGCAGCCCTCAACTAGGGACTAGCGGGGGCACAGATACGCAGTATTTT.

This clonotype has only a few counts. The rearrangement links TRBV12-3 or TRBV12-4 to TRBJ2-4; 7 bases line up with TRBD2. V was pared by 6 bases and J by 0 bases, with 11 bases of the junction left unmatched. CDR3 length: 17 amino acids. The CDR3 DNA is TGTGCCAGCAGCACGGGACGGGGGGTAGTAGCCAAAAACATTCAGTACTTC. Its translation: CASSTGRGVVAKNIQYF.

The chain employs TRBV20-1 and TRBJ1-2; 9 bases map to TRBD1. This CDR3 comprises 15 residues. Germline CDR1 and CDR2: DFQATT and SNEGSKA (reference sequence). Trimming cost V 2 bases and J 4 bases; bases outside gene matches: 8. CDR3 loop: CSARFLTGGTYGYTF. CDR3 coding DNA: TGCAGTGCTAGATTCCTGACAGGGGGGACCTATGGCTACACCTTC.

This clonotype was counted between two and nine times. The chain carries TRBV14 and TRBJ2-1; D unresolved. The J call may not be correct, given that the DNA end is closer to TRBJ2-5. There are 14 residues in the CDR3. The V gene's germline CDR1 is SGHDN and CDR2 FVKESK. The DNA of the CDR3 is TGTGCCAGCAGCCTTTACAGTCATAGAGAGACCCAGTACTTC. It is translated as CASSLYSHRETQYF.

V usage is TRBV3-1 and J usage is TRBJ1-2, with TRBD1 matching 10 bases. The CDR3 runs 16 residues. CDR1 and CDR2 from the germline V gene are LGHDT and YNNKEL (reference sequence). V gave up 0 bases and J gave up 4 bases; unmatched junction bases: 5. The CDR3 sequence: CASSQEVGQGIYGYTF. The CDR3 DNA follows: TGTGCCAGCAGCCAAGAAGTGGGACAGGGGATCTATGGCTACACCTTC.

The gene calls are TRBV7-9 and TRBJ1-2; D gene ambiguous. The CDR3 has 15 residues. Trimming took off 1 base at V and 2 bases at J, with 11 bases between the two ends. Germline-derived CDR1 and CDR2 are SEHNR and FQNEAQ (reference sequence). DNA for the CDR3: TGTGCCAGCAGCTTAGACGCCGGACCGAACTATGGCTACACCTTC. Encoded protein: CASSLDAGPNYGYTF.

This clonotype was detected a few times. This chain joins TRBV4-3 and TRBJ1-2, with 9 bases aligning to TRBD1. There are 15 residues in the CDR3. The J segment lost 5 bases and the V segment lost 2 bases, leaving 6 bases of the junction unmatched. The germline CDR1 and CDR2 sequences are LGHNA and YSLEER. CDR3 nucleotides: TGCGCCAGCAGCCAATCGGTACAGGGGGCATATGGCTACACCTTC. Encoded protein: CASSQSVQGAYGYTF.

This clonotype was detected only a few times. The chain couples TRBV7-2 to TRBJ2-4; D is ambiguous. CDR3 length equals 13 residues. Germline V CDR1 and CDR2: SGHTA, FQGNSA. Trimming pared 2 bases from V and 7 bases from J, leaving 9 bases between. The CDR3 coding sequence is TGTGCCAGCAGCTTACCAGGTTTGAACATTCAGTACTTC. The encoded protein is CASSLPGLNIQYF. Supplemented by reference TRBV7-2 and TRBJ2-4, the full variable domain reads GAGVSQSPSNKVTEKGKDVELRCDPISGHTALYWYRQSLGQGLEFLIYFQGNSAPDKSGLPSDRFSAERTGGSVSTLTIQRTQQEDSAVYLCASSLPGLNIQYFGAGTRLSVL.

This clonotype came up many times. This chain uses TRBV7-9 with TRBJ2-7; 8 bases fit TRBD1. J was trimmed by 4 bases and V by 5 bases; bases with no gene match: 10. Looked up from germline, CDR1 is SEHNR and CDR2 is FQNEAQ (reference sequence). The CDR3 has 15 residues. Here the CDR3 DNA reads TGTGCCAGCAGCACCGGGACAGGAAGGTCGTACGAGCAGTACTTC. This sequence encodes CASSTGTGRSYEQYF.

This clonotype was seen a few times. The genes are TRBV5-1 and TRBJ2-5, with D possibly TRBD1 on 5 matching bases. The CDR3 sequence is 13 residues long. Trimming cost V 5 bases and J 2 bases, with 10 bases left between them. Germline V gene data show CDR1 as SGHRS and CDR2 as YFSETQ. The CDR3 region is CASRPQGQETQYF. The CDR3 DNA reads TGCGCCAGCAGACCCCAGGGACAAGAGACCCAGTACTTC.

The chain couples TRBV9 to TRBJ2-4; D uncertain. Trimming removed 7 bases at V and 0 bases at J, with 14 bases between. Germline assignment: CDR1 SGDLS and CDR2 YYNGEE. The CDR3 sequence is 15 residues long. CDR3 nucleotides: TGTGCCAGCGCAAGGGCAGCTCTAGCCAAAAACATTCAGTACTTC. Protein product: CASARAALAKNIQYF.

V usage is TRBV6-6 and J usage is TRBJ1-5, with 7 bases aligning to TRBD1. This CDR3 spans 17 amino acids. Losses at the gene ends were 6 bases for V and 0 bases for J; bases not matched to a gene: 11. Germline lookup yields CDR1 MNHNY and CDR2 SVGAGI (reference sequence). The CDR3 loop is CASRPQTGTSSNQPQHF. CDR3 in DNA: TGTGCCAGCAGGCCCCAGACAGGGACAAGTAGCAATCAGCCCCAGCATTTT.

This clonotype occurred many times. The CDR3 region has the DNA TGTGCCAGCAACAGGCCCCAGGGTACGCAGTATTTT. Its protein is CASNRPQGTQYF. This sequence joins TRBV7-2 and TRBJ2-3; D possibly corresponds to TRBD1 (5 bases). CDR3 size: 12 residues. Germline V gene lookup returns CDR1 SGHTA and CDR2 FQGNSA. Trimming removed 7 bases from V and 8 bases from J, with 13 bases in between.

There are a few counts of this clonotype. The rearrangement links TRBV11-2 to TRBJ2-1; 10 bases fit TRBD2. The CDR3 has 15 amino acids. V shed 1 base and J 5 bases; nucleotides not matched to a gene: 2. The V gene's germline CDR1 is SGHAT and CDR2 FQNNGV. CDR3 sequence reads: CASSLAGTSDNEQFF. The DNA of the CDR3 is TGTGCCAGCAGCTTAGCCGGGACTAGCGACAATGAGCAGTTCTTC.

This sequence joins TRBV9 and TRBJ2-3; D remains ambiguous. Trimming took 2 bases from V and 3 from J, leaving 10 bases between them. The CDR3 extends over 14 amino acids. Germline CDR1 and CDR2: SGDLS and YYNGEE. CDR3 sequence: CASSVSGWTDTQYF. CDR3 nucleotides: TGTGCCAGCAGCGTTTCTGGGTGGACAGATACGCAGTATTTT.

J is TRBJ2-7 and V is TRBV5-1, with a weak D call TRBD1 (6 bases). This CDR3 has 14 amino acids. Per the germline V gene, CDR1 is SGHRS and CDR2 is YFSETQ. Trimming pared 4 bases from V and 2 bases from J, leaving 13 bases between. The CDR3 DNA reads TGCGCCAGCAGCCTCGGACAGTCCACCTACGAGCAGTACTTC. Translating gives CASSLGQSTYEQYF. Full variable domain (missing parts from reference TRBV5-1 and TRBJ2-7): KAGVTQTPRYLIKTRGQQVTLSCSPISGHRSVSWYQQTPGQGLQFLFEYFSETQRNKGNFPGRFSGRQFSNSRSEMNVSTLELGDSALYLCASSLGQSTYEQYFGPGTRLTVT.

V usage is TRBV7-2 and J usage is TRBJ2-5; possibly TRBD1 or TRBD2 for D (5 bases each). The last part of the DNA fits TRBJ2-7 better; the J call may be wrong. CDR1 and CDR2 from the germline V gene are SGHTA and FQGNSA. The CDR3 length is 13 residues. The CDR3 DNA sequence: TGTGCCAGTAGGGACCTTGTGATGAACGAGCAGTACTTC. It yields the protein CASRDLVMNEQYF.

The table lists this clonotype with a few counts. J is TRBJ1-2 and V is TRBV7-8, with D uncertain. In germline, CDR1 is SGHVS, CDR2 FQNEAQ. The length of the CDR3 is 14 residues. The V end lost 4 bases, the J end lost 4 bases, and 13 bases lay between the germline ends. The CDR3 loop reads CASSSEGIGYGYTF. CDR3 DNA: TGTGCCAGCAGCTCGGAAGGGATTGGCTATGGCTACACCTTC.

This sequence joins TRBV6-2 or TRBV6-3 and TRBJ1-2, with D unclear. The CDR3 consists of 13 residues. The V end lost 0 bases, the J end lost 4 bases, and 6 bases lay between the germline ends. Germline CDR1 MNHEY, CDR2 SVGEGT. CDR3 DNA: TGTGCCAGCAGTTACTCTTCAAGCTATGGCTACACCTTC. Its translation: CASSYSSSYGYTF.

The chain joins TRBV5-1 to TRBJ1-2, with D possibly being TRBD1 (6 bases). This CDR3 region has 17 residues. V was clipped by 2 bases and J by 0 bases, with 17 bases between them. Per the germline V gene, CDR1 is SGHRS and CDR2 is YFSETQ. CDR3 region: CASSLGGGAEANYGYTF. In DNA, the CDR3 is TGCGCCAGCAGCTTAGGGGGGGGCGCCGAGGCTAACTATGGCTACACCTTC.

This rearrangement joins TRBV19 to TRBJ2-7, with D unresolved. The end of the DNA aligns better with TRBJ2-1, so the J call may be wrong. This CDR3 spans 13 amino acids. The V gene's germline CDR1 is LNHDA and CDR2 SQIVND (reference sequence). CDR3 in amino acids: CASRPPDYNEQFF. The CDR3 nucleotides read TGTGCCAGTAGACCGCCAGATTACAATGAGCAGTTCTTC.

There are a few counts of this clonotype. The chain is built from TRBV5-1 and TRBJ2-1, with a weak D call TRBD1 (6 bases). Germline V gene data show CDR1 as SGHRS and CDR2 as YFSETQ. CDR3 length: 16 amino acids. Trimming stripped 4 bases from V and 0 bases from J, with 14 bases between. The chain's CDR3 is CASSPQGSSSYNEQFF. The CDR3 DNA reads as TGCGCCAGCAGCCCCCAGGGGTCTAGCTCCTACAATGAGCAGTTCTTC.